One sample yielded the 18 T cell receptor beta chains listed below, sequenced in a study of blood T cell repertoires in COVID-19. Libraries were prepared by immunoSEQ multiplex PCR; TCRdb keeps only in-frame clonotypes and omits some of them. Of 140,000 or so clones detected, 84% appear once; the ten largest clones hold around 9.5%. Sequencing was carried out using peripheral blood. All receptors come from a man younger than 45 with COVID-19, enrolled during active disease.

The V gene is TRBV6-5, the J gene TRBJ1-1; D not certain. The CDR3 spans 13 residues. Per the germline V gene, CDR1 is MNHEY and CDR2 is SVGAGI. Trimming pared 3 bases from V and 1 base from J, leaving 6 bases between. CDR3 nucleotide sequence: TGTGCCAGCAGTTATTATAAGAACACTGAAGCTTTCTTT. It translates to CASSYYKNTEAFF.

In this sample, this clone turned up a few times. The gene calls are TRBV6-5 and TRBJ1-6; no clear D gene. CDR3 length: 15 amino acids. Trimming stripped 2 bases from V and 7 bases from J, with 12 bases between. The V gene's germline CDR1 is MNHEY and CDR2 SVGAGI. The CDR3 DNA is TGTGCCAGCAGTTACGCGGGAAATCCCAATTCACCCCTCCACTTT. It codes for CASSYAGNPNSPLHF.

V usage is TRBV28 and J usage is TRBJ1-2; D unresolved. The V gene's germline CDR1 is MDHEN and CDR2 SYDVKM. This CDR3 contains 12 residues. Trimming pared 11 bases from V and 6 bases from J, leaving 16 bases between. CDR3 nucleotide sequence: TGTGCCGCCGCGCTCCCTCCCCATGGCTACACCTTC. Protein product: CAAALPPHGYTF.

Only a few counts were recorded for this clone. The CDR3: CASTDRAQGTQYF. The CDR3 DNA is TGTGCCAGCACCGACAGGGCCCAGGGGACCCAGTACTTC. The rearrangement joins TRBV6-5 to TRBJ2-5; 7 positions match TRBD1. Germline V lookup: CDR1 MNHEY, CDR2 SVGAGI. This CDR3 is built from 13 residues. Trimming at V came to 7 bases and at J to 7 bases, leaving 9 bases not matched to a gene.

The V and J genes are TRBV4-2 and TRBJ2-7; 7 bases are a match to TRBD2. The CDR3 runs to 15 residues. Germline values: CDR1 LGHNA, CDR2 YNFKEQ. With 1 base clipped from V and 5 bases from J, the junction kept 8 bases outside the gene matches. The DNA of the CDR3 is TGTGCCAGCAGCCAAGGACTAGCCTACCAGGACGAGCAGTACTTC. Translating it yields CASSQGLAYQDEQYF.

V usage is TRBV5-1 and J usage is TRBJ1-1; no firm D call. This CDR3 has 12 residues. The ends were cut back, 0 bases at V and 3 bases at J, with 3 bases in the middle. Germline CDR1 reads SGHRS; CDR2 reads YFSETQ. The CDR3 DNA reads TGCGCCAGCAGCTTGGACTACACTGAAGCTTTCTTT. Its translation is CASSLDYTEAFF.

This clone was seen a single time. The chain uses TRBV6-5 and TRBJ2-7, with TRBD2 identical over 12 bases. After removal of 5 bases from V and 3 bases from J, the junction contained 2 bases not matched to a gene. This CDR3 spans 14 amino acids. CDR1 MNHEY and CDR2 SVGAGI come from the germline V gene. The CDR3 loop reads CASSPSGRGYEQYF. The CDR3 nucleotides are TGTGCCAGCAGTCCTAGCGGGAGGGGCTACGAGCAGTACTTC.

CDR3 in amino acids: CASSLTGAGSGNTIYF. The CDR3 nucleotides are TGCGCCAGCAGCCTAACAGGGGCCGGCTCTGGAAACACCATATATTTT. The chain employs TRBV5-1 and TRBJ1-3, with 7 bases fitting TRBD1. This CDR3 contains 16 residues. CDR1 SGHRS and CDR2 YFSETQ come from the germline V gene. V dropped 4 bases and J dropped 0; count of bases not matched to a gene: 7. The full variable domain, completed using reference TRBV5-1 and TRBJ1-3, is KAGVTQTPRYLIKTRGQQVTLSCSPISGHRSVSWYQQTPGQGLQFLFEYFSETQRNKGNFPGRFSGRQFSNSRSEMNVSTLELGDSALYLCASSLTGAGSGNTIYFGEGSWLTVV.

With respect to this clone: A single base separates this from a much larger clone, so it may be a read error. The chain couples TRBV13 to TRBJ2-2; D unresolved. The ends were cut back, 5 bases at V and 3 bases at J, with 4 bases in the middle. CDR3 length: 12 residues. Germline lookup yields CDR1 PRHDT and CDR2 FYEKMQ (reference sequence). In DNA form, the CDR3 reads TGTGCCAGCAGCCAGGACACCGGGGAGCTGTTTTTT. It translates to CASSQDTGELFF.

In nucleotides, the CDR3 is TGTGCCAGTAGTGAAGGACTAGTCGGGATATACAATGAGCAGTTCTTC. Translation: CASSEGLVGIYNEQFF. The chain uses TRBV19 and TRBJ2-1; TRBD2 agrees at 7 bases. Germline lookup yields CDR1 LNHDA and CDR2 SQIVND (reference sequence). There are 16 residues in the CDR3. The J segment lost 4 bases and the V segment lost 5 bases, leaving 11 bases of the junction unmatched.

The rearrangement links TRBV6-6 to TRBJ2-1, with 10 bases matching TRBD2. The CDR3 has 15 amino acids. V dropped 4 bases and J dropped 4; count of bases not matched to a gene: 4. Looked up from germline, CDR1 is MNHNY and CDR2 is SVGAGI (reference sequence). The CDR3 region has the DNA TGTGCCAGCAGTTCGACTAGCGGGCAATACAATGAGCAGTTCTTC. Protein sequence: CASSSTSGQYNEQFF.

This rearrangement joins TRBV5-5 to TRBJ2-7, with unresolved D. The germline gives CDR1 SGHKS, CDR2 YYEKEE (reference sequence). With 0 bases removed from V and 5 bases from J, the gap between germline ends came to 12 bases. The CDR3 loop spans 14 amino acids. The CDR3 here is CASSLAPSRDEQYF. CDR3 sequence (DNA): TGTGCCAGCAGCTTGGCCCCCTCCCGGGACGAGCAGTACTTC.

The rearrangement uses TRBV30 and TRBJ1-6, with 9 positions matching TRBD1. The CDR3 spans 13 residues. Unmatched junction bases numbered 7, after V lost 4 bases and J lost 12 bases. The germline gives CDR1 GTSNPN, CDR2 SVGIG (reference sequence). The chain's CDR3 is CAWTTGQGLPLHF. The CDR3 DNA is TGTGCCTGGACCACGGGACAGGGTTTACCCCTCCACTTT.

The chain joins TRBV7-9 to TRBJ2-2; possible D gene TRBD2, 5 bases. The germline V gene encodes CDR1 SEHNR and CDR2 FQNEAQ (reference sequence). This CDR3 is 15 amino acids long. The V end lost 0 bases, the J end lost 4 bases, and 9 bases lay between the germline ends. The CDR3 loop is CASSLAGGTTGELFF. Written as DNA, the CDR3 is TGTGCCAGCAGCTTAGCCGGAGGCACCACCGGGGAGCTGTTTTTT.

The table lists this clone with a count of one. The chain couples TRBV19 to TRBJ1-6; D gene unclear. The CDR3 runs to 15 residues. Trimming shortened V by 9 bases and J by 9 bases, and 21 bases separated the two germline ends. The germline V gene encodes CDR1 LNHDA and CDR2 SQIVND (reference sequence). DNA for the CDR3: TGTGCCAGAGCTCGCAGTACTAGAAATCTTTCACCCCTCCACTTT. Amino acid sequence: CARARSTRNLSPLHF.

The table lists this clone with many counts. CDR3 nucleotides: TGTGCCAGCGCCACGTGGGGAGACGAGCAGTACTTC. This encodes CASATWGDEQYF. V and J are TRBV19 and TRBJ2-7; tentatively, D is TRBD2 (5 bases). Trimming took off 9 bases at V and 5 bases at J, with 14 bases between the two ends. Looked up from germline, CDR1 is LNHDA and CDR2 is SQIVND (reference sequence). There are 12 residues in the CDR3.

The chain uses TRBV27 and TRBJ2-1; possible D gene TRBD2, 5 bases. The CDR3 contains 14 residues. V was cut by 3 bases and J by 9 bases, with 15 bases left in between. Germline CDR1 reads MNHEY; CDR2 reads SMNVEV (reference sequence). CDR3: CASSLPDASGEQFF. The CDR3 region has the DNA TGTGCCAGCAGTTTGCCCGACGCCAGCGGTGAGCAGTTCTTC.

This chain's CDR3 is CASTRDRGPTDTQYF. CDR3 nucleotides: TGTGCCAGCACCCGGGACAGGGGTCCCACAGATACGCAGTATTTT. The rearrangement joins TRBV2 to TRBJ2-3, with 10 bases fitting TRBD1. Germline-derived CDR1 and CDR2 are SNHLY and FYNNEI. V trimming: 7 bases; J trimming: 2 bases; junction bases outside the gene matches: 6. The CDR3 is 15 amino acids.